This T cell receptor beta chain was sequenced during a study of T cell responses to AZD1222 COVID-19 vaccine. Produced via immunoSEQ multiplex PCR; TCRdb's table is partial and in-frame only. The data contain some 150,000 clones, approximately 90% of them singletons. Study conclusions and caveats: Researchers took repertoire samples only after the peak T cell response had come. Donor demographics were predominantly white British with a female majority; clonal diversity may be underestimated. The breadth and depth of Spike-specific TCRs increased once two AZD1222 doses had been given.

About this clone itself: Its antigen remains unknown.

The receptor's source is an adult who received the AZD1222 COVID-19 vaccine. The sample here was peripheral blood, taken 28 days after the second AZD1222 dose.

The CDR3 is CASSSSDEGGYTF. CDR3 bases: TGTGCCAGCAGTTCCTCGGATGAGGGTGGCTACACCTTC. The rearrangement uses TRBV7-3 and TRBJ1-2; no clear D gene. Looked up from germline, CDR1 is SGHTA and CDR2 is FQGTGA. This CDR3 region has 13 residues. V lost 6 bases to trimming and J lost 7 bases, with 15 bases between them.